These 6 T cell receptor beta chains came from one sample sequenced in a study of radiotherapy plus CTLA-4 blockade in lung cancer. Repertoires were generated with immunoSEQ multiplex PCR, while TCRdb's copy carries only in-frame clones and drops some. The table includes 20,000 to 30,000 clones, approximately 74% detected once. Specimen: peripheral blood, collected from a patient treated with radiotherapy plus ipilimumab. All receptors derive from a human donor with non-small cell lung cancer whose response to radiotherapy plus ipilimumab could not be evaluated.

This clone was picked up a small number of times. The chain employs TRBV19 and TRBJ1-1, with TRBD1 as a possible D gene (5 bases). The ends were cut back, 6 bases at V and 0 bases at J, with 8 bases in the middle. From germline, CDR1 is LNHDA and CDR2 SQIVND (reference sequence). CDR3 length equals 13 residues. The CDR3, as DNA: TGTGCCAGTAGGGGGCAGCTGAACACTGAAGCTTTCTTT. It specifies CASRGQLNTEAFF. The full variable domain, in which reference TRBV19 and TRBJ1-1 provide the parts outside the CDR3, is DGGITQSPKYLFRKEGQNVTLSCEQNLNHDAMYWYRQDPGQGLRLIYYSQIVNDFQKGDIAEGYSVSREKKESFPLTVTSAQKNPTAFYLCASRGQLNTEAFFGQGTRLTVV.

In its sample, this clone is medium-sized. The chain joins TRBV10-3 to TRBJ2-5, with 13 bases identical to TRBD2. The germline V gene encodes CDR1 ENHRY and CDR2 SYGVKD. Trimming at V came to 2 bases and at J to 4 bases, leaving 10 bases not matched to a gene. The CDR3 has 18 residues. The CDR3 reads CAISEPALAGGTVETQYF. CDR3 sequence (DNA): TGTGCCATCAGTGAGCCCGCACTAGCGGGAGGGACAGTAGAGACCCAGTACTTC.

This clone was observed a few times. V is TRBV6-1 and J is TRBJ2-5; 13 bases fit TRBD2. Germline CDR1 and CDR2: MNHNS and SASEGT. CDR3 size: 18 residues. V was clipped by 2 bases and J by 4 bases; unmatched bases: 10. The CDR3: CASSEPGLAGATLETQYF. The CDR3 DNA follows: TGTGCCAGCAGTGAACCTGGACTAGCGGGAGCAACTCTAGAGACCCAGTACTTC.

This clone was counted between two and nine times. This chain joins TRBV7-2 and TRBJ1-1; TRBD1 agrees at 9 bases. The ends lost 6 bases at V and 4 bases at J; junction bases unmatched: 9. The CDR3 is 15 residues long. Per the germline V gene, CDR1 is SGHTA and CDR2 is FQGNSA. The DNA of the CDR3 is TGTGCCAGCAGGCCAGGACAGGGGTCGGGCACTGAAGCTTTCTTT. Residues: CASRPGQGSGTEAFF.

The V call is TRBV28, the J call TRBJ1-1, with D unclear. Trimming removed 2 bases from V and 4 bases from J, with 14 bases in between. The CDR3 totals 15 residues. Germline V gene lookup returns CDR1 MDHEN and CDR2 SYDVKM. The chain's CDR3 is CASSLPPGLGTEAFF. The CDR3 nucleotides are TGTGCCAGCAGTTTACCCCCGGGGTTGGGCACTGAAGCTTTCTTT.

V is TRBV7-3 and J is TRBJ2-1; possible D gene TRBD2, 5 bases. V was shortened by 2 bases and J by 6 bases, with 20 bases between the two germline ends. The V gene's germline CDR1 is SGHTA and CDR2 FQGTGA. The CDR3 runs to 17 residues. This CDR3 is CASSLFSVEVAGNEQFF. CDR3 DNA: TGTGCCAGCAGCTTATTTTCGGTAGAGGTGGCGGGCAATGAGCAGTTCTTC. The full variable domain, completed using reference TRBV7-3 and TRBJ2-1, is GAGVSQTPSNKVTEKGKYVELRCDPISGHTALYWYRQSLGQGPEFLIYFQGTGAADDSGLPNDRFFAVRPEGSVSTLKIQRTERGDSAVYLCASSLFSVEVAGNEQFFGPGTRLTVL.